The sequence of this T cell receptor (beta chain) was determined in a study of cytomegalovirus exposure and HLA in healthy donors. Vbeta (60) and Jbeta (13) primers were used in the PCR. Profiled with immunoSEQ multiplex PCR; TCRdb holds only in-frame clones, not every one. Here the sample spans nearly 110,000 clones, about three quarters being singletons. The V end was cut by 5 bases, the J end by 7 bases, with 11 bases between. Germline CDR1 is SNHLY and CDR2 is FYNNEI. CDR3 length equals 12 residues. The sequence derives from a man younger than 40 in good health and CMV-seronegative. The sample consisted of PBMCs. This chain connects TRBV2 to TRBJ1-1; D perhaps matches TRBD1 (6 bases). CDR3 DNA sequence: TGTGCCAGCAGTACGGACAGTTATGAAGCTTTCTTT. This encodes CASSTDSYEAFF.